Below, one T cell receptor beta chain is given with its context. Donors ranged from roughly 6 to 90 years old and were healthy Caucasians in Russia. The V gene lost 8 bases and the J gene lost 2 bases, with 23 bases spanning the gap. Per germline, CDR1 MNHNS and CDR2 SASEGT. The CDR3 extends over 17 amino acids. This sample stems from a study of blood T cells in healthy people across ages. The use of a sample-barcoded 5' primer and a J-beta primer mix characterized a second PCR of about 6 to 11 cycles. TCRdb re-called the 5' RACE reads with MiXCR, one entry per CDR3 protein. The data show about 1.6 million distinct CDR3 sequences, about 35% seen once.

The clonotype was recovered from a woman aged 30 to 39 in good health. The rearrangement links TRBV6-1 to TRBJ2-3; no definite D call. The material sequenced was blood. The CDR3 reads CASAPRVGATNTDTQYF. Here the CDR3 DNA reads TGTGCCAGCGCGCCCCGGGTAGGAGCTACCAACACAGATACGCAGTATTTT.